This TCR beta chain was identified in a study of CD4 T cells in relation to SARS-CoV-2 and coronaviruses. Method: immunoSEQ multiplex PCR; TCRdb's copy keeps in-frame clones and lacks some. The data show about 23,000 clones, with around 78% seen just once and over 11% held by the top ten. Comment on this clone: Its antigen is not known.

CD4+ T cells from unexposed donors were obtained before the COVID-19 pandemic (2011-2018). CD4+ T cells were isolated from the cells after 10 days of culture. The CDR3 runs 16 residues. The ends were cut back, 2 bases at V and 6 bases at J, with 17 bases in the middle. In germline, CDR1 is ENHRY, CDR2 SYGVKD. Whole-study findings and limits: No crossreactivity against non-spike viral proteins was tested here.

The chain links TRBV10-3 to TRBJ2-1; D perhaps matches TRBD1 (6 bases). The sequence came from a human donor in good health. Sequenced: CD4+ T cells from PBMCs, cultured in vitro. The CDR3: CAISEPKETGTNEQFF. As DNA, the CDR3 is TGTGCCATCAGTGAGCCCAAAGAGACAGGAACCAATGAGCAGTTCTTC.